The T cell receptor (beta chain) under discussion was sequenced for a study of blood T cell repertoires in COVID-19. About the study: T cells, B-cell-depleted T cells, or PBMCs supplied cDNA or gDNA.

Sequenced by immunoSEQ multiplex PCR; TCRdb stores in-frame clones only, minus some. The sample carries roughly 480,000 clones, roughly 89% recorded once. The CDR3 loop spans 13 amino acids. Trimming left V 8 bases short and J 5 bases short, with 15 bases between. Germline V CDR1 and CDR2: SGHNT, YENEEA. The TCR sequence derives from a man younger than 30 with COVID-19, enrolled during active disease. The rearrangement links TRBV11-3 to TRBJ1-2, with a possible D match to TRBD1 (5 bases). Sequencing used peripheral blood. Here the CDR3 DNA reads TGTGCCAGCCTAAGCCGGGGGGAATATGGCTACACCTTC. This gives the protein CASLSRGEYGYTF.